What follows are 2 T cell receptor beta chains derived from one specimen sequenced in a study of blood T cells in healthy people across ages. Together with a sample-barcoded 5' primer, a J-beta primer mix was included in a second PCR lasting roughly 6 to 12 cycles. TCRdb re-called the 5' RACE reads through MiXCR, storing one row per CDR3 protein. The sample has around 2 million distinct CDR3 sequences, roughly two fifths seen once. Input material: blood. Receptors were obtained from a human donor in good health.

The table lists this clonotype with a few counts. The chain carries TRBV12-5 and TRBJ2-3; the D call may be TRBD1 or TRBD2 (6 bases each). CDR3 size: 14 residues. Germline CDR1 LGHNT, CDR2 FRNRAP. V dropped 3 bases and J dropped 5 bases, with 12 bases sitting between them. The CDR3 loop reads CASGLGGIGDTQYF. CDR3 coding DNA: TGTGCTAGTGGTTTAGGGGGGATCGGAGATACGCAGTATTTT. The full variable domain, in which reference TRBV12-5 and TRBJ2-3 provide the parts outside the CDR3, is DARVTQTPRHKVTEMGQEVTMRCQPILGHNTVFWYRQTMMQGLELLAYFRNRAPLDDSGMPKDRFSAEMPDATLATLKIQPSEPRDSAVYFCASGLGGIGDTQYFGPGTRLTVL.

The gene calls are TRBV20-1 and TRBJ2-3, with 10 bases aligning to TRBD2. Germline CDR1 and CDR2: DFQATT and SNEGSKA (reference sequence). The CDR3 has 17 residues. J lost 0 bases, V lost 3 bases, and 9 bases had no gene match. CDR3 nucleotide sequence: TGCAGTGCTAGTGGGGCTAGCGGGGGTGTTAGCACAGATACGCAGTATTTT. This translates into CSASGASGGVSTDTQYF.